A single sample is the source of the 10 T cell receptor beta chains below, sequenced in a study of blood T cells in healthy people across ages. For the second PCR, which ran for roughly 6 to 11 cycles, a sample-barcoded 5' primer and a J-beta primer mix were used. TCRdb itself ran the 5' RACE reads through MiXCR, one entry per CDR3 protein. The table has approximately 2,000,000 distinct CDR3 sequences, 39% seen once; the top ten hold roughly 24%. The specimen sequenced was blood. The origin of the receptors is a human donor in good health.

The gene calls are TRBV7-2 and TRBJ1-1; the D is unclear. The V end was cut by 4 bases, the J end by 7 bases, with 16 bases between. Germline CDR1 SGHTA, CDR2 FQGNSA. The CDR3 runs to 14 residues. CDR3 amino acids: CASSSTGFGGEAFF. CDR3 in DNA: TGTGCCAGCAGCTCCACGGGGTTCGGTGGTGAAGCTTTCTTT. Full variable domain (remainder filled in from reference TRBV7-2 and TRBJ1-1): GAGVSQSPSNKVTEKGKDVELRCDPISGHTALYWYRQSLGQGLEFLIYFQGNSAPDKSGLPSDRFSAERTGGSVSTLTIQRTQQEDSAVYLCASSSTGFGGEAFFGQGTRLTVV.

This chain links TRBV4-3 with TRBJ2-4; tentatively, D is TRBD1 (5 bases). CDR1 LGHNA and CDR2 YSLEER come from the germline V gene. There are 20 residues in the CDR3. Trimming took off 4 bases at V and 1 base at J, with 26 bases between the two ends. The CDR3, as DNA: TGCGCCAGCAGCCCAACTTCCCAGGGAACAGGACGTAAGGCCAAAAACATTCAGTACTTC. Encoded protein: CASSPTSQGTGRKAKNIQYF.

The gene calls are TRBV5-4 and TRBJ1-1, with D possibly being TRBD1 (6 bases). This CDR3 is built from 12 residues. V gave up 4 bases and J gave up 7 bases, with 11 bases separating them. Germline V gives CDR1 SGHNT, CDR2 YYREEE (reference sequence). CDR3 region: CASSLTGIEAFF. In DNA, the CDR3 is TGTGCCAGCAGCCTTACAGGGATTGAAGCTTTCTTT.

This rearrangement joins TRBV20-1 to TRBJ2-5; 13 nucleotides align to TRBD2. The ends lost 5 bases at V and 2 bases at J; junction bases unmatched: 2. The CDR3 has 14 residues. Germline values: CDR1 DFQATT, CDR2 SNEGSKA (reference sequence). The CDR3 region is CSAALAGGQETQYF. The DNA for the CDR3 is TGCAGTGCTGCACTAGCGGGGGGGCAAGAGACCCAGTACTTC.

The chain joins TRBV29-1 to TRBJ1-2, with 8 bases lining up with TRBD1. The germline gives CDR1 SQVTM, CDR2 ANQGSEA. This CDR3 region has 12 residues. The V segment lost 4 bases and the J segment 10 bases; nucleotides outside the gene matches: 8. The CDR3: CSVGQGAWDYTF. DNA of the CDR3: TGCAGCGTTGGGCAGGGGGCGTGGGACTACACCTTC.

This clonotype was seen only a few times. The chain carries TRBV29-1 and TRBJ1-1; D gene unclear. CDR1 is SQVTM, CDR2 ANQGSEA, per germline. V was cut by 5 bases and J by 0 bases, with 4 bases left in between. There are 11 residues in the CDR3. CDR3 amino acids: CSVRMNTEAFF. In DNA form, the CDR3 reads TGCAGCGTTAGGATGAACACTGAAGCTTTCTTT.

The rearrangement uses TRBV28 and TRBJ1-2, with TRBD1 identical over 8 bases. CDR1 is MDHEN and CDR2 is SYDVKM in the germline V gene. This CDR3 is built from 16 residues. V shed 6 bases and J 5 bases; nucleotides not matched to a gene: 14. CDR3 sequence reads: CASSFTPGTGSYGYTF. CDR3 bases: TGTGCCAGCAGCTTTACCCCCGGGACAGGTTCTTATGGCTACACCTTC.

The chain has TRBV6-2 or TRBV6-3 and TRBJ1-2; 7 positions match TRBD1. This CDR3 region has 13 residues. V was pared by 5 bases and J by 3 bases, with 3 bases of the junction left unmatched. Germline CDR1 is MNHEY and CDR2 is SVGEGT. The chain's CDR3 is CASSDRVYYGYTF. Here the CDR3 DNA reads TGTGCCAGCAGTGACAGGGTCTACTATGGCTACACCTTC.

About this clonotype: This is likely a read error, given that the CDR3 carries no conserved phenylalanine or tryptophan at its end. The V call is TRBV6-5, the J call TRBJ2-7; D may be TRBD2 (6 bases). This CDR3 region has 18 residues. Germline CDR1 MNHEY, CDR2 SVGAGI. V gave up 4 bases and J gave up 2 bases, with 24 bases separating them. The CDR3 is CASSSRRGQVLGAYEQYL. The DNA for the CDR3 is TGTGCCAGCAGTTCCCGGAGGGGCCAGGTCCTTGGCGCCTACGAGCAGTACTTG.

V and J are TRBV5-1 and TRBJ2-3, with 7 positions matching TRBD1. The germline CDR1 and CDR2 sequences are SGHRS and YFSETQ. With 0 bases clipped from V and 4 bases from J, the junction kept 2 bases outside the gene matches. The CDR3 has 14 amino acids. CDR3 sequence reads: CASSLDTGADTQYF. Here the CDR3 DNA reads TGCGCCAGCAGCTTGGATACAGGGGCAGATACGCAGTATTTT.